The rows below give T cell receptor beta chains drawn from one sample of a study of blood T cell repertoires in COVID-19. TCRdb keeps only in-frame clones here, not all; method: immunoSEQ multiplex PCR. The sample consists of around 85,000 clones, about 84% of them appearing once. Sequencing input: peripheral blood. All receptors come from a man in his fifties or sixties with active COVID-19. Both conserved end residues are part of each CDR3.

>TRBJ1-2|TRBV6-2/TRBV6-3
CASSYDRSPGYTF
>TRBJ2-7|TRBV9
CASSVDRTPQEEQYF
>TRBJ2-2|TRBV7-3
CASSLRPFTGELFF
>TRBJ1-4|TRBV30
CAWSYSGARPNEKLFF
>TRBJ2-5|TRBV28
CASSRQGFFETQYF
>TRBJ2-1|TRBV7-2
CAGGSFNEQFF
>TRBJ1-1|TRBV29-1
CSVEDRRGNTEAFF
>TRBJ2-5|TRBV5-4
CASSLAGRGIETQYF
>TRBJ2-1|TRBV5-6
CASRPAERSYNEQFF
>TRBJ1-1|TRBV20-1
CSASPGGSGRQAFF
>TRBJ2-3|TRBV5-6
CASSPVLDTQYF
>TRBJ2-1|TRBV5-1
CASSVGQPSLEEQFF
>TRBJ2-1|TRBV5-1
CASSAAPGGLYNEQFF
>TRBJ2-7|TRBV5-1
CASSEGTATYEQYF
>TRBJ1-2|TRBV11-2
CASSLPGGGLLGYTF
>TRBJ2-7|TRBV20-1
CSARDDQGIF
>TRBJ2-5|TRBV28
CASSFLGGGQGTTETQYF
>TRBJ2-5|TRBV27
CASSPRDFQETQYF
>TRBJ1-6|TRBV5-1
CASSHDITFYNSPLHF
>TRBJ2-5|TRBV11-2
CASSFQTSGESQYF
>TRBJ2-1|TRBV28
CASSFDTNFNEQFF
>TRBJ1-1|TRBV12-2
CASRPGTGGTVGTEAFF
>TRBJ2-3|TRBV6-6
CASTFRGGSTDTQYF
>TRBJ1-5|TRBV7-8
CASSLVAISNQPQHF
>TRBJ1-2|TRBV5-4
CASSPARDKGNYGYTF
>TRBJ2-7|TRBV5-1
CASSPVETGGDEQYF
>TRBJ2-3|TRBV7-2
CASKGLATTDTQYF
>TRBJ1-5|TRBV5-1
CASSFTGSPNQPQHF
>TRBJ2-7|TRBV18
CASSPGTGGTYEQYF
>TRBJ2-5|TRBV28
CASSSAGAKQETQYF
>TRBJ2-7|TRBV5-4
CASRVQGNPYEQYF
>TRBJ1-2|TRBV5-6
CASSARDRVWAGYTF
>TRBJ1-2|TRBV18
CASSPSLRQGSYGYTF
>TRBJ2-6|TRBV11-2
CASSFYRGTGANVLTF
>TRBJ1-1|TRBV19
CASSLRGLGNTEAFF
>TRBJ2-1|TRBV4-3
CASSQDLTSYNEQFF
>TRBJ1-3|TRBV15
CATSREPGSGNTIYF
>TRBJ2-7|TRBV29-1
CSALTPPGFEQYF
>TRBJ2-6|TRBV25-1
CASSGQGSGANVLTF
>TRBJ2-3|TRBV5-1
CASSLGTSGGALTDTQYF
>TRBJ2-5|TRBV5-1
CASSLTGTVSETQYF
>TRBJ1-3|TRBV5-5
CASSRAGSGNTIYF
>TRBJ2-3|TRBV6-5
CAARDQGGGTDTQYF
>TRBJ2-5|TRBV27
CASSLSGGQKTQYF
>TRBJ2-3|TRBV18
CASSPSGQTDTQYF
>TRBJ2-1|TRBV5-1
CASSPYRGETSGRAYNEQFF
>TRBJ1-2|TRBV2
CASKTVSNYGYTF
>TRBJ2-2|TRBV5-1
CASSLDTGELFF
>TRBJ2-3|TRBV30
CAWRLQGAGTSDTQYF
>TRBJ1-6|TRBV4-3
CASSQFLPGQGNLGSPLHF
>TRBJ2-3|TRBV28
CATALRENDTQYF
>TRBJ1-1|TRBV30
CAWSVILVTEAFF
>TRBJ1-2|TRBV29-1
CSVSGTGENYGYTF
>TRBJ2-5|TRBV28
CASSFGQGGETQYF